The TCR beta chain under discussion was sequenced for a study of regulatory T cells in long-lasting Graves disease. Overall study findings and caveats: Persistent disease exhibited a predilection for TRBV28, TRBJ1-2 and TRBJ2-5.

The germline gives CDR1 MGHDK, CDR2 SYGVNS. The CDR3 sequence is 11 residues long. The germline V and J ends were trimmed by 9 bases and 6 bases, with 11 bases remaining between them. Comment on this clonotype: The antigen remains unidentified.

With iRepertoire HTBI primers and Arm-PCR of CDR3 regions, TCR beta libraries were built. TCRdb itself ran the multiplex PCR reads through MiXCR, one entry per CDR3 protein. The top ten clones hold 13% to 15% of a sample with roughly 430,000 distinct CDR3 sequences, around 23% of them seen once. The time point is: persistent/refractory GD, antithyroid drugs over 5 years with positive TRAb. Researchers made the TCR library from RNA that was extracted from PBMCs. Patient provenance is recorded as an endocrinology department in Xi'an, China. This clonotype originated in a female donor with Graves disease. The V gene is TRBV25-1, the J gene TRBJ1-2; D is ambiguous. Source: peripheral blood mononuclear cells (PBMCs), taken when the disease was refractory, from a patient treated with antithyroid drugs. This CDR3 is CARGCGNGYTF. CDR3 nucleotides: TGTGCCAGAGGATGTGGGAATGGCTACACCTTC.